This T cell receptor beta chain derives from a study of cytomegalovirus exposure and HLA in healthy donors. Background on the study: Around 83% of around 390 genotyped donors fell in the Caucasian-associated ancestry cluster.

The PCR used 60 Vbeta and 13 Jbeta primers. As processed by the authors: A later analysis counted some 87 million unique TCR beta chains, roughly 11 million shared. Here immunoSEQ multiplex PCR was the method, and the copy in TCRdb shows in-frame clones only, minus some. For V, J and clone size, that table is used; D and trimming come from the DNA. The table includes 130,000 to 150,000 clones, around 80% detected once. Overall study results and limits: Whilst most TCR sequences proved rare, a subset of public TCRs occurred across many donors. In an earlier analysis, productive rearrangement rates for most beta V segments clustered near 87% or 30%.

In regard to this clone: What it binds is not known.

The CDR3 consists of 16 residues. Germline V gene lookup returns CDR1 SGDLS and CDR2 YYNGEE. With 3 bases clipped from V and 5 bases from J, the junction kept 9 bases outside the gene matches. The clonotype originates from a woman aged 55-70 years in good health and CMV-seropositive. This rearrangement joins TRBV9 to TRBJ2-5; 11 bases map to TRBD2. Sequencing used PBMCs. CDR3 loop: CASSATTSGNLETQYF. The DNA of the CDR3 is TGTGCCAGCAGCGCCACGACTAGCGGGAATCTGGAGACCCAGTACTTC.